This is a list of T cell receptor beta chains from one sample in a study of cytomegalovirus exposure and HLA in healthy donors. Assay: immunoSEQ multiplex PCR; the TCRdb copy retains only in-frame clones and omits some. This table holds 90,000 to 150,000 clones, 65% to 75% found once. The specimen sequenced was PBMCs. All receptors derive from a woman aged 45-60 years in good health and CMV-seropositive. CDR3s include the opening cysteine and the closing phenylalanine or tryptophan. Fields, in order: J gene, D gene, V gene, clone size, CDR3 DNA, CDR3 protein. D genes are given only for firm matches. Clone size, where shown, is once, few, many, or a class for clones that have expanded.

>TRBJ2-7|TRBD2|TRBV28|once
TGTGCCAGCAGTACGCCACGGGGGGGGCAGTACGAGCAGTACTTC
CASSTPRGGQYEQYF
>TRBJ1-2|-|TRBV6-1|few
TGTGCCAGCAGTGAAGCGGGGGGGCTAAATGGCTACACCTTC
CASSEAGGLNGYTF
>TRBJ2-5|-|TRBV7-6|-
TGTGCCAGCAGTCGGGGTAGGCAAGAGACCCAGTACTTC
CASSRGRQETQYF
>TRBJ1-1|TRBD1|TRBV6-1|few
TGTGCCAGCAGCAGGGACAGGGGCCAGAACACTGAAGCTTTCTTT
CASSRDRGQNTEAFF
>TRBJ1-3|-|TRBV2|once
TGTGCCAGCATCCCCGGGGCTGGAAACACCATATATTTT
CASIPGAGNTIYF
>TRBJ1-3|-|TRBV19|-
TGTGCCAGTAGTATCGGGATTTTAAGTGGAAACACCATATATTTT
CASSIGILSGNTIYF
>TRBJ2-3|TRBD1|TRBV5-4|-
TGTGCCAGCAGCTCTTCAGGGGGCAGGAGCACAGATACGCAGTATTTT
CASSSSGGRSTDTQYF
>TRBJ1-2|TRBD1|TRBV27|-
TGTGCCAGCGCCGCGATGAGGACAGGGGCCCTTGGATATGGCTACACCTTC
CASAAMRTGALGYGYTF
>TRBJ1-3|-|TRBV6-1|-
TGTGCCAGCAGTGAACTCGGTTCGTCATTCTCTGGAAACACCATATATTTT
CASSELGSSFSGNTIYF
>TRBJ2-5|-|TRBV20-1|-
TGCAGTGCTAGCAGGCAAGAGACCCAGTACTTC
CSASRQETQYF
>TRBJ2-7|TRBD1|TRBV2|-
TGTGCCAGCAGCCTCTTAGGACAGGCTTCCTACGAGCAGTACTTC
CASSLLGQASYEQYF
>TRBJ2-7|TRBD2|TRBV30|-
TGTGCCTGGAGTTTAGCGGGGCGAACCTACGAGCAGTACTTC
CAWSLAGRTYEQYF
>TRBJ1-5|-|TRBV7-2|-
TGTGCCAGCAGCTTAGAACAGGGACAGCCCCAGCATTTT
CASSLEQGQPQHF
>TRBJ1-1|TRBD1|TRBV4-3|-
TGCGCCAGCAGCCAATCGGACAGGGGGACTGAAGCTTTCTTT
CASSQSDRGTEAFF
>TRBJ2-7|-|TRBV4-2|few
TGTGCCAGCAGCCAAGACACTACCTCCTACGAGCAGTACTTC
CASSQDTTSYEQYF
>TRBJ1-1|TRBD1|TRBV4-2|-
TGTGCCAGCAGCCAAGATGACAGGGGGGGGAGCACTGAAGCTTTCTTT
CASSQDDRGGSTEAFF
>TRBJ2-1|-|TRBV4-1|-
TGCGCCAGCAGCCCGCTCCCGGGACAATTCCTTGAGCAGTTCTTC
CASSPLPGQFLEQFF
>TRBJ2-7|-|TRBV7-2|-
TGTGCCAGCAGCTCCCCTTATAGCTCCGAGCAGTACTTC
CASSSPYSSEQYF